The 24 T cell receptor beta chains below were found in one sample sequenced in a study of T cells in Graves' hyperthyroidism and ophthalmopathy. TCR beta CDR3 sequences were amplified from RNA transcripts. The HTBI primer set drove a first-round RT-PCR of the TCR CDR3. TCRdb re-derived calls from the multiplex PCR reads in MiXCR, one entry per CDR3 protein. The sample has about 560,000 distinct CDR3 sequences; around 17% are singletons. Material for sequencing was blood. The receptor source for this set is a young woman with Graves' hyperthyroidism.

Ten or more counts support this clonotype. The chain employs TRBV7-9 and TRBJ2-3; TRBD2 might be the D (6 bases). The CDR3 covers 13 residues. V lost 6 bases to trimming and J lost 0 bases, with 7 bases between them. CDR1 and CDR2 from the germline V gene are SEHNR and FQNEAQ (reference sequence). CDR3 sequence (DNA): TGTGCCAGCAGTGCGGGGAGCACAGATACGCAGTATTTT. Protein product: CASSAGSTDTQYF.

This clonotype was counted ten times or more. This chain uses TRBV20-1 with TRBJ2-7; 7 nucleotides align to TRBD1. This CDR3 has 15 amino acids. Per germline, CDR1 DFQATT and CDR2 SNEGSKA (reference sequence). J was trimmed by 4 bases and V by 0 bases; bases with no gene match: 9. Here the CDR3 DNA reads TGCAGTGCTAGAGATAACAGGGGAGCTCTGTACGAGCAGTACTTC. Its translation is CSARDNRGALYEQYF.

This clonotype was detected a few times. V gene TRBV29-1 combines with J gene TRBJ2-7; maybe TRBD2 (6 bases). Trimming removed 4 bases at V and 3 bases at J, with 13 bases between. There are 13 residues in the CDR3. Germline loops: CDR1 SQVTM, CDR2 ANQGSEA. CDR3 sequence (DNA): TGCAGCGTTGGTCTCCGCGGGGACTACGAGCAGTACTTC. The encoded protein is CSVGLRGDYEQYF.

This clonotype was found many times. The V gene is TRBV7-9, the J gene TRBJ2-7; D remains ambiguous. V was pared by 1 base and J by 2 bases, with 9 bases between. CDR3 size: 14 residues. Germline loops: CDR1 SEHNR, CDR2 FQNEAQ (reference sequence). The CDR3, as DNA: TGTGCCAGCAGCTTAGACGACCGAACCTACGAGCAGTACTTC. Its translation: CASSLDDRTYEQYF.

This clonotype was detected many times. The chain links TRBV6-2 or TRBV6-3 to TRBJ2-1; the match to TRBD2 covers 7 bases. The trim removed 6 bases at V and 4 bases at J, leaving 12 bases unmatched. The V gene's germline CDR1 is MNHEY and CDR2 SVGEGT. This CDR3 has 16 amino acids. The CDR3: CASRPHLAALYNEQFF. The DNA for the CDR3 is TGTGCCAGCAGGCCGCATCTAGCGGCCCTATACAATGAGCAGTTCTTC.

At least ten counts were recorded for this clonotype. The rearrangement uses TRBV28 and TRBJ2-2, with 10 bases lining up with TRBD1. CDR1 and CDR2 (germline): MDHEN, SYDVKM. V lost 4 bases to trimming and J lost 7 bases; unmatched junction nucleotides: 6. The CDR3 extends over 15 amino acids. The CDR3 here is CASSSTGGSVGELFF. DNA of the CDR3: TGTGCCAGCAGTTCGACAGGGGGCAGCGTCGGGGAGCTGTTTTTT.

The rearrangement uses TRBV7-2 and TRBJ2-5, with D unclear. This CDR3 region has 13 residues. Germline V gene data show CDR1 as SGHTA and CDR2 as FQGNSA. V was shortened by 2 bases and J by 9 bases, with 13 bases between the two germline ends. The CDR3 sequence: CASSLTLTGSQYF. The CDR3 nucleotides read TGTGCCAGCAGCTTAACCCTTACCGGGTCCCAGTACTTC.

This chain uses TRBV2 with TRBJ1-2; D remains unclear. V was pared by 5 bases and J by 5 bases, with 18 bases between. The CDR3 sequence is 15 residues long. Germline V gene data show CDR1 as SNHLY and CDR2 as FYNNEI. CDR3 coding DNA: TGTGCCAGCAGTTCGCAGTCGGGTCACCCATATGGCTACACCTTC. Translated, it gives CASSSQSGHPYGYTF. Together with reference TRBV2 and TRBJ1-2, the CDR3 gives the full variable domain: EPEVTQTPSHQVTQMGQEVILRCVPISNHLYFYWYRQILGQKVEFLVSFYNNEISEKSEIFDDQFSVERPDGSNFTLKIRSTKLEDSAMYFCASSSQSGHPYGYTFGSGTRLTVV.

J is TRBJ2-3 and V is TRBV5-1; 10 bases line up with TRBD2. The germline gives CDR1 SGHRS, CDR2 YFSETQ. V lost 2 bases to trimming and J lost 4 bases; unmatched junction nucleotides: 13. The CDR3 length is 18 residues. The CDR3 region has the DNA TGCGCCAGCAGCTTTCAACTAGCGGGACTATCGGGAGCAGATACGCAGTATTTT. Its translation is CASSFQLAGLSGADTQYF.

The chain has TRBV19 and TRBJ2-1; TRBD1 matches 10 bases. With 2 bases clipped from V and 3 bases from J, the junction kept 4 bases outside the gene matches. The length of the CDR3 is 16 residues. Germline lookup yields CDR1 LNHDA and CDR2 SQIVND (reference sequence). The CDR3 coding sequence is TGTGCCAGTAGTATAAGCGGGACAGGGGTCTACAATGAGCAGTTCTTC. Protein: CASSISGTGVYNEQFF.

Many counts were recorded for this clonotype. The V call is TRBV28, the J call TRBJ2-1; D is unclear. The CDR3 runs 12 residues. Trimming left V 1 base short and J 8 bases short, with 6 bases between. CDR1 and CDR2 from the germline V gene are MDHEN and SYDVKM. The CDR3 nucleotides read TGTGCCAGCAGTTTATTTCACGATGAGCAGTTCTTC. It is translated as CASSLFHDEQFF.

This clonotype was detected only a few times. The rearrangement joins TRBV20-1 to TRBJ1-6, with D unclear. Germline CDR1 reads DFQATT; CDR2 reads SNEGSKA (reference sequence). The CDR3 spans 13 residues. Trimming removed 7 bases from V and 8 bases from J, with 15 bases in between. The DNA for the CDR3 is TGCAGTGTCCGTCAGGATTCCGATTCACCCCTCCACTTT. Translated: CSVRQDSDSPLHF.

This chain connects TRBV20-1 to TRBJ2-7; the D gene is possibly TRBD1 (5 bases). V was clipped by 3 bases and J by 2 bases, with 14 bases between them. CDR1 DFQATT and CDR2 SNEGSKA come from the germline V gene (reference sequence). The CDR3 has 14 residues. DNA of the CDR3: TGCAGTGCTAGTAAGGGCACAGGTACCTACGAGCAGTACTTC. This encodes CSASKGTGTYEQYF.

This clonotype was seen only a few times. J is TRBJ2-7 and V is TRBV9; D may correspond to TRBD1 or TRBD2 (7 bases each). The V gene's germline CDR1 is SGDLS and CDR2 YYNGEE. Trimming stripped 0 bases from V and 3 bases from J, with 10 bases between. CDR3 length: 14 residues. The CDR3 spells CASSVAGGVYEQYF. CDR3 nucleotide sequence: TGTGCCAGCAGCGTAGCAGGGGGGGTCTACGAGCAGTACTTC.

A few counts support this clonotype. This sequence joins TRBV27 and TRBJ2-3; TRBD2 agrees at 9 bases. Trimming removed 6 bases from V and 3 bases from J; junction bases left unmatched: 7. Germline-derived CDR1 and CDR2 are MNHEY and SMNVEV (reference sequence). There are 15 residues in the CDR3. The CDR3 is CASSQPSGKTDTQYF. The CDR3 coding sequence is TGTGCCAGCAGCCAACCTAGCGGGAAGACAGATACGCAGTATTTT.

A few counts support this clonotype. J is TRBJ2-5 and V is TRBV7-7, with D uncertain. CDR3 length equals 13 residues. Germline CDR1 is SSHAT and CDR2 is FNYEAQ (reference sequence). The V end lost 2 bases, the J end lost 1 base, and 5 bases lay between the germline ends. CDR3 protein: CASSLNVQETQYF. CDR3 in DNA: TGTGCCAGCAGCTTAAATGTCCAAGAGACCCAGTACTTC.

In its sample, this clonotype was seen a few times. V gene TRBV20-1 combines with J gene TRBJ1-5; D call uncertain. The V end lost 6 bases, the J end lost 5 bases, and 14 bases lay between the germline ends. CDR1 and CDR2 from the germline V gene are DFQATT and SNEGSKA (reference sequence). The CDR3 covers 13 residues. This CDR3 reads CSAPMGSDQPQHF. As DNA, the CDR3 is TGCAGTGCCCCAATGGGGTCTGATCAGCCCCAGCATTTT.

There are many counts of this clonotype. The gene calls are TRBV12-3 or TRBV12-4 and TRBJ2-5; 7 nucleotides agree with TRBD1. The CDR3 is 13 amino acids. J lost 5 bases, V lost 6 bases, and 6 bases had no gene match. The CDR3 is CASRTTGVETQYF. In nucleotides, the CDR3 is TGTGCCAGCAGGACAACAGGGGTGGAGACCCAGTACTTC.

The gene calls are TRBV3-1 and TRBJ2-7, with 8 bases identical to TRBD2. This CDR3 spans 14 amino acids. Germline trimming cut 4 bases from V and 7 bases from J; bases unmatched to any gene: 9. Germline V CDR1 and CDR2: LGHDT, YNNKEL (reference sequence). The CDR3 coding sequence is TGTGCCAGCAGCCTAAGAGCGGGAGTTAAGGAGCAGTACTTC. Protein product: CASSLRAGVKEQYF.

The chain employs TRBV27 and TRBJ1-2; the match to TRBD1 covers 9 bases. Germline-derived CDR1 and CDR2 are MNHEY and SMNVEV (reference sequence). Trimming at V came to 1 base and at J to 8 bases, leaving 8 bases not matched to a gene. The CDR3 extends over 15 amino acids. The CDR3 here is CASSLYRGRVGGYTF. The CDR3, as DNA: TGTGCCAGCAGTTTATACAGGGGGCGCGTTGGCGGCTACACCTTC.

This clonotype was counted a few times. This chain links TRBV5-1 with TRBJ2-4; 10 bases map to TRBD2. CDR1 is SGHRS and CDR2 is YFSETQ in the germline V gene. The V segment lost 0 bases and the J segment 1 base; nucleotides outside the gene matches: 4. This CDR3 is built from 17 residues. CDR3 amino acids: CASSLDSLAGAKNIQYF. Written as DNA, the CDR3 is TGCGCCAGCAGCTTGGATTCACTAGCGGGGGCCAAAAACATTCAGTACTTC.

This clonotype was detected only a few times. A much larger clone differs by one base, so this may be a read error. V and J are TRBV20-1 and TRBJ2-7; the D is unclear. The V gene lost 2 bases and the J gene lost 0 bases, with 8 bases spanning the gap. This CDR3 has 13 amino acids. Germline loops: CDR1 DFQATT, CDR2 SNEGSKA (reference sequence). The CDR3 DNA reads as TGCAGTGCTAGATGGCAGAGCTCCTACGAGCAGTACTTC. This translates into CSARWQSSYEQYF.

In this sample, this clonotype turned up a few times. The J gene is TRBJ2-7, the V gene TRBV4-1; D ambiguous. Trimming cost V 0 bases and J 3 bases, with 6 bases left between them. CDR3 length: 13 amino acids. Germline-derived CDR1 and CDR2 are MGHRA and YSYEKL. The CDR3: CASSQDSLYEQYF. CDR3 sequence (DNA): TGCGCCAGCAGCCAAGATTCCCTCTACGAGCAGTACTTC.

The CDR3 nucleotides are TGTGCCACCAGCAGCTCGACAGGGACAGGGGCCAACGTCCTGACTTTC. Its translation is CATSSSTGTGANVLTF. The chain uses TRBV15 and TRBJ2-6, with 7 bases aligning to TRBD1. The V gene's germline CDR1 is LNHNV and CDR2 YYDKDF (reference sequence). The J segment lost 4 bases and the V segment lost 3 bases, leaving 6 bases of the junction unmatched. This CDR3 spans 16 amino acids.